One and the same sample provided the 28 T cell receptor beta chains below, sequenced in a study. TCRdb recomputed calls from the RT-PCR reads with MiXCR, one row per CDR3 protein. The data contain about 680,000 distinct CDR3 sequences, 11% to 15% of them seen just once; the ten biggest clones take up roughly 3.9%. Sequenced material: memory CD4+ T cells from blood. These receptors all stem from a female donor in good health, serving as a healthy control.

V gene TRBV6-6 combines with J gene TRBJ1-2; D might be TRBD1 (6 bases). The length of the CDR3 is 17 residues. Per the germline V gene, CDR1 is MNHNY and CDR2 is SVGAGI (reference sequence). V lost 2 bases, J lost 6 bases, and 22 bases lay in between. DNA for the CDR3: TGTGCCAGCAGTTACCAGAGCGCGACAGGTCAAGTCGATGGCTACACCTTC. Translated, it gives CASSYQSATGQVDGYTF.

This clonotype was observed a few times. The gene calls are TRBV6-5 and TRBJ2-3, with 15 nucleotides matching TRBD2. J was trimmed by 6 bases and V by 2 bases; bases with no gene match: 3. The CDR3 loop spans 16 amino acids. Germline V gene lookup returns CDR1 MNHEY and CDR2 SVGAGI. The CDR3 spells CASSYRGLAGGDTQYF. The DNA for the CDR3 is TGTGCCAGCAGTTACAGGGGACTAGCGGGAGGTGATACGCAGTATTTT.

The chain couples TRBV5-1 to TRBJ2-3; D possibly corresponds to TRBD2 (7 bases). The germline CDR1 and CDR2 sequences are SGHRS and YFSETQ. V shed 0 bases and J shed 7 bases, with 18 bases lying between them. The CDR3 extends over 16 amino acids. CDR3 sequence (DNA): TGCGCCAGCAGCTTGGAGATCGGCGGGGGCGTTCATACGCAGTATTTT. It specifies CASSLEIGGGVHTQYF.

This clonotype was counted between two and nine times. The chain couples TRBV5-1 to TRBJ2-1; 9 bases map to TRBD2. Germline-derived CDR1 and CDR2 are SGHRS and YFSETQ. The V segment lost 3 bases and the J segment 5 bases; nucleotides outside the gene matches: 6. The CDR3 is 15 residues long. The CDR3 region is CASSSGLAFHNEQFF. The CDR3 DNA is TGCGCCAGCAGCTCGGGACTAGCCTTCCACAATGAGCAGTTCTTC.

In its sample, this clonotype was seen many times. V and J are TRBV10-3 and TRBJ1-2; a weak D match, TRBD1 (5 bases). CDR1 ENHRY and CDR2 SYGVKD come from the germline V gene. V lost 8 bases to trimming and J lost 8 bases, with 21 bases between them. The CDR3 contains 14 residues. The CDR3 region has the DNA TGTGCCATCGGTCAAGCCGGGACTACGGAGGGCTACACCTTC. It translates to CAIGQAGTTEGYTF.

The chain combines TRBV5-1 with TRBJ2-1, with TRBD2 as a possible D gene (5 bases). The CDR3 runs to 16 residues. Germline values: CDR1 SGHRS, CDR2 YFSETQ. V was cut by 0 bases and J by 5 bases, with 15 bases left in between. Here the CDR3 DNA reads TGCGCCAGCAGCTTGGCTGGTAGGGAGTACGACAATGAGCAGTTCTTC. It encodes CASSLAGREYDNEQFF. Together with reference TRBV5-1 and TRBJ2-1, the CDR3 gives the full variable domain: KAGVTQTPRYLIKTRGQQVTLSCSPISGHRSVSWYQQTPGQGLQFLFEYFSETQRNKGNFPGRFSGRQFSNSRSEMNVSTLELGDSALYLCASSLAGREYDNEQFFGPGTRLTVL.

This clonotype came up many times. The chain combines TRBV10-3 with TRBJ2-3, with D possibly matching TRBD1 (6 bases). The CDR3 length is 16 residues. The germline CDR1 and CDR2 sequences are ENHRY and SYGVKD. Trimming shortened V by 0 bases and J by 1 base, and 11 bases separated the two germline ends. DNA of the CDR3: TGTGCCATCAGTGAGTCGGAACAGGGCCGCACAGATACGCAGTATTTT. Its translation: CAISESEQGRTDTQYF.

In its sample, this clonotype was seen a few times. This rearrangement joins TRBV4-2 to TRBJ2-5; 10 bases agree with TRBD1. Looked up from germline, CDR1 is LGHNA and CDR2 is YNFKEQ. CDR3 length: 16 residues. V shed 0 bases and J 4 bases; nucleotides not matched to a gene: 5. Here the CDR3 reads CASSQDWGTGVETQYF. CDR3 nucleotide sequence: TGTGCCAGCAGCCAAGATTGGGGGACAGGGGTAGAGACCCAGTACTTC.

This clonotype appeared many times. The CDR3 DNA reads as TGTGCCGCCCTCTCCCGGGACCTGAACACTGAAGCTTTCTTT. The encoded protein is CAALSRDLNTEAFF. The V and J genes are TRBV6-6 and TRBJ1-1; weak D call: TRBD1 (5 bases). The ends were cut back, 11 bases at V and 0 bases at J, with 16 bases in the middle. The CDR3 covers 14 residues. The germline V gene encodes CDR1 MNHNY and CDR2 SVGAGI (reference sequence).

This chain links TRBV7-9 with TRBJ2-5, with 7 bases matching TRBD1. The V gene end was trimmed by 2 bases and the J gene end by 5 bases; junction bases not matched to a gene: 8. The CDR3 length is 15 residues. Germline values: CDR1 SEHNR, CDR2 FQNEAQ (reference sequence). CDR3 bases: TGTGCCAGCAGCTTAAGCGCAGGGGGTAGGGAGACCCAGTACTTC. This encodes CASSLSAGGRETQYF.

This clonotype was seen a few times. The chain is built from TRBV24-1 and TRBJ2-3, with 9 bases aligning to TRBD2. The germline V gene encodes CDR1 KGHDR and CDR2 SFDVKD. CDR3 size: 19 residues. The ends lost 1 base at V and 0 bases at J; junction bases unmatched: 10. Here the CDR3 DNA reads TGTGCCACCAGTGATTTAATCCTAGCGGGGTACCCTAGCACAGATACGCAGTATTTT. It codes for CATSDLILAGYPSTDTQYF.

The gene calls are TRBV6-2 or TRBV6-3 and TRBJ1-5; D may be TRBD1 (6 bases). Trimming cost V 2 bases and J 7 bases, with 9 bases left between them. Germline V gene lookup returns CDR1 MNHEY and CDR2 SVGEGT. This CDR3 comprises 13 residues. The DNA for the CDR3 is TGTGCCAGCAGTTACGGGGGCTTACAGCCCCAGCATTTT. This sequence encodes CASSYGGLQPQHF.

The chain uses TRBV27 and TRBJ2-5; no reliable D call. The germline V and J ends were trimmed by 5 bases and 4 bases, with 14 bases remaining between them. This CDR3 region has 14 residues. CDR1 and CDR2 from the germline V gene are MNHEY and SMNVEV (reference sequence). CDR3 nucleotide sequence: TGTGCCAGCAGTCCGGCTAGGTCCCCAGAGACCCAGTACTTC. It specifies CASSPARSPETQYF.

There are many counts of this clonotype. This chain links TRBV7-2 with TRBJ2-1; 7 bases match TRBD2. This CDR3 comprises 16 residues. Germline loops: CDR1 SGHTA, CDR2 FQGNSA. V shed 4 bases and J 7 bases; nucleotides not matched to a gene: 13. CDR3 bases: TGTGCCAGCAGCTCACGTGGGGGGGTTAGTGGTAATGAGCAGTTCTTC. Its protein is CASSSRGGVSGNEQFF.

In this sample, this clonotype turned up a few times. The chain recombines TRBV5-1 with TRBJ2-1; 9 positions agree with TRBD2. Germline CDR1 SGHRS, CDR2 YFSETQ. V gave up 2 bases and J gave up 6 bases; unmatched junction bases: 6. This CDR3 contains 15 residues. CDR3 amino acids: CASSFSGLAGNEQFF. The CDR3 coding sequence is TGCGCCAGCAGCTTCTCGGGACTAGCCGGCAATGAGCAGTTCTTC. Together with reference TRBV5-1 and TRBJ2-1, the CDR3 gives the full variable domain: KAGVTQTPRYLIKTRGQQVTLSCSPISGHRSVSWYQQTPGQGLQFLFEYFSETQRNKGNFPGRFSGRQFSNSRSEMNVSTLELGDSALYLCASSFSGLAGNEQFFGPGTRLTVL.

The chain recombines TRBV12-3 or TRBV12-4 with TRBJ1-1; 8 bases match TRBD1. There are 15 residues in the CDR3. V trimming: 2 bases; J trimming: 6 bases; junction bases outside the gene matches: 8. Here the CDR3 DNA reads TGTGCCAGCAGTTTATGGCAGGGGGCTAATGCTGAAGCTTTCTTT. It codes for CASSLWQGANAEAFF.

This clonotype has just a few counts. The chain recombines TRBV20-1 with TRBJ2-1; 9 bases map to TRBD2. With V trimmed by 5 bases and J by 6 bases, 14 bases remained unmatched. The V gene's germline CDR1 is DFQATT and CDR2 SNEGSKA (reference sequence). The CDR3 runs 16 residues. The CDR3 DNA is TGCAGTGCTGGAGGCGGGAGGGCCTATCGGGTCAATGAGCAGTTCTTC. Its protein is CSAGGGRAYRVNEQFF.

This sequence joins TRBV28 and TRBJ2-7, with 9 bases matching TRBD2. Germline V CDR1 and CDR2: MDHEN, SYDVKM. J was trimmed by 4 bases and V by 3 bases; bases with no gene match: 7. The CDR3 spans 15 residues. In nucleotides, the CDR3 is TGTGCCAGCAGTTTGGCTGCGGGAGGGCCTTACGAGCAGTACTTC. Translation: CASSLAAGGPYEQYF. Combining the CDR3 with reference TRBV28 and TRBJ2-7 gives the whole variable domain DVKVTQSSRYLVKRTGEKVFLECVQDMDHENMFWYRQDPGLGLRLIYFSYDVKMKEKGDIPEGYSVSREKKERFSLILESASTNQTSMYLCASSLAAGGPYEQYFGPGTRLTVT.

This chain connects TRBV7-2 to TRBJ1-1; 8 bases align to TRBD1. This CDR3 contains 15 residues. V gave up 5 bases and J gave up 4 bases; unmatched junction bases: 9. From germline, CDR1 is SGHTA and CDR2 FQGNSA. CDR3 amino acids: CASSLRTGSSTEAFF. The DNA of the CDR3 is TGTGCCAGCAGCCTAAGGACAGGGTCGAGCACTGAAGCTTTCTTT.

Here the CDR3 reads CASGDRPLTSYGYTF. The CDR3, as DNA: TGTGCCAGCGGGGATAGGCCTCTTACCTCCTATGGCTACACCTTC. The V gene is TRBV6-1, the J gene TRBJ1-2; D unclear. The CDR3 contains 15 residues. V lost 8 bases, J lost 4 bases, and 20 bases lay in between. CDR1 and CDR2 (germline): MNHNS, SASEGT.

This clonotype was observed a handful of times. The chain links TRBV12-3 or TRBV12-4 to TRBJ2-1; unclear D gene. Trimming removed 9 bases at V and 1 base at J, with 7 bases between. There are 12 residues in the CDR3. The CDR3 sequence: CASFRSYNEQFF. The CDR3 nucleotides read TGTGCCAGTTTCAGGTCCTACAATGAGCAGTTCTTC.

Regarding this clonotype: A much larger clonotype is one base distant, so this may be a read error. J is TRBJ2-3 and V is TRBV5-6; 7 bases fit TRBD1. The CDR3 spans 13 residues. Germline lookup yields CDR1 SGHDT and CDR2 YYEEEE. CDR3 nucleotides: TGTGCCAGCAGCTCGGACAGGAAGGATATGCAGTATTTT. Translation: CASSSDRKDMQYF.

This clonotype has just a few counts. The gene calls are TRBV9 and TRBJ2-1; D call uncertain. The CDR3 extends over 15 amino acids. Germline-derived CDR1 and CDR2 are SGDLS and YYNGEE. The V gene lost 0 bases and the J gene lost 3 bases, with 10 bases spanning the gap. The CDR3 here is CASSVGAEHYNEQFF. The CDR3 DNA sequence: TGTGCCAGCAGCGTAGGAGCCGAGCACTACAATGAGCAGTTCTTC.

The chain couples TRBV9 to TRBJ2-7; 7 bases agree with TRBD1. CDR1 and CDR2 from the germline V gene are SGDLS and YYNGEE. This CDR3 has 16 amino acids. Trimming took 4 bases from V and 2 from J; bases not matched to a gene: 12. This CDR3 is CASSPQVYGTAYEQYF. The CDR3 DNA reads TGTGCCAGCAGCCCACAGGTCTACGGGACAGCCTACGAGCAGTACTTC.

This clonotype was counted ten times or more. V gene TRBV2 combines with J gene TRBJ2-1; TRBD1 is a possible D gene (7 bases). V was cut by 6 bases and J by 7 bases, with 16 bases left in between. Germline CDR1 reads SNHLY; CDR2 reads FYNNEI. The length of the CDR3 is 14 residues. The CDR3 sequence: CASRDGAGGNEQFF. DNA for the CDR3: TGTGCCAGCAGGGACGGGGCAGGGGGGAATGAGCAGTTCTTC.

The chain has TRBV6-1 and TRBJ1-2; no clear D gene. V lost 6 bases, J lost 7 bases, and 12 bases lay in between. Per the germline V gene, CDR1 is MNHNS and CDR2 is SASEGT. This CDR3 is built from 12 residues. CDR3: CASRPHHSGYTF. In DNA, the CDR3 is TGTGCCAGCAGGCCCCACCACAGTGGCTACACCTTC.

This clonotype was detected only a few times. V and J are TRBV30 and TRBJ1-2; 8 bases match TRBD1. The ends lost 2 bases at V and 4 bases at J; junction bases unmatched: 6. The CDR3 has 14 amino acids. Germline CDR1 and CDR2: GTSNPN and SVGIG (reference sequence). CDR3 in DNA: TGTGCCTGGAGTCGGTCCGGACAGGGCTATGGCTACACCTTC. Translated, it gives CAWSRSGQGYGYTF.

There are many counts of this clonotype. The rearrangement uses TRBV7-9 and TRBJ1-2, with D perhaps TRBD1 (6 bases). V lost 6 bases to trimming and J lost 8 bases, with 19 bases between them. Per the germline V gene, CDR1 is SEHNR and CDR2 is FQNEAQ (reference sequence). This CDR3 spans 14 amino acids. The CDR3 reads CASRLEGDSVGYTF. DNA of the CDR3: TGTGCCAGCAGACTGGAGGGGGACTCGGTGGGCTACACCTTC.